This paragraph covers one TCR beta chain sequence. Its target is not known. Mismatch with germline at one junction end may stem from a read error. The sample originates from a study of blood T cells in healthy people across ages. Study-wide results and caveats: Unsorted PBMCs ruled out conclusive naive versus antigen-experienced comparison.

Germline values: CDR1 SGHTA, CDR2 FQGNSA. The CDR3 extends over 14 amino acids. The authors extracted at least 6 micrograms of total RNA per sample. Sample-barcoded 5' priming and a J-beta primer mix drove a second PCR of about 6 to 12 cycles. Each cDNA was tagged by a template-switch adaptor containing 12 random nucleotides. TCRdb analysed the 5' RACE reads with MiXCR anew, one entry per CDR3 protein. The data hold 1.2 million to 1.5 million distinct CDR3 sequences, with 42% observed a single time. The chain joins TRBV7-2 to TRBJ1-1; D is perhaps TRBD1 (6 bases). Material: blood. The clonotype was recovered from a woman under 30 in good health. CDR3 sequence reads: CASSLGFRDTEVFF. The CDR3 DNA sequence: TGTGCCAGCAGCTTAGGATTTCGGGACACTGAAGTTTTCTTT.